One and the same sample provided the 17 T cell receptor beta chains below, sequenced in a study of regulatory T cells in long-lasting Graves disease. The authors built TCR beta libraries using iRepertoire HTBI primers and Arm-PCR of CDR3 regions. TCRdb re-derived calls from the multiplex PCR reads in MiXCR, one entry per CDR3 protein. Here the sample spans about 350,000 distinct CDR3 sequences, about a sixth being singletons. Time point denoted: newly diagnosed GD, antithyroid drugs for less than 3 months. PBMCs were the source of the RNA used for TCR sequencing. The same sample was also studied in work on T cells in Graves' hyperthyroidism and ophthalmopathy.

The sample in question was peripheral blood mononuclear cells (PBMCs), obtained at new diagnosis, from a patient treated with antithyroid drugs. These receptor sequences come from a man in his forties or fifties with Graves disease.

This clonotype showed up many times. The CDR3 bases are TGTGCCATCAGTGAGTTTCGGGGAGGGGGCACTGAAGCTTTCTTT. This sequence encodes CAISEFRGGGTEAFF. The genes are TRBV10-3 and TRBJ1-1; maybe TRBD1 (6 bases). The CDR3 contains 15 residues. The V end lost 1 base, the J end lost 4 bases, and 13 bases lay between the germline ends. Germline lookup yields CDR1 ENHRY and CDR2 SYGVKD.

This clonotype was detected only a few times. J is TRBJ2-2 and V is TRBV7-8, with TRBD1 matching over 8 bases. V gave up 3 bases and J gave up 5 bases; unmatched junction bases: 5. This CDR3 has 15 amino acids. Germline CDR1 is SGHVS and CDR2 is FQNEAQ. DNA for the CDR3: TGTGCCAGCAGCTTCCCCCGGACAGGGACCGGGGAGCTGTTTTTT. It specifies CASSFPRTGTGELFF.

This clonotype was found many times. V gene TRBV28 combines with J gene TRBJ2-3, with 7 positions matching TRBD1. The length of the CDR3 is 16 residues. Germline V CDR1 and CDR2: MDHEN, SYDVKM. After removal of 4 bases from V and 1 base from J, the junction contained 8 bases not matched to a gene. CDR3 DNA sequence: TGTGCCAGCAGTTCTCCGACAGGGACGGGCACAGATACGCAGTATTTT. Residues: CASSSPTGTGTDTQYF.

This clonotype was seen many times. The genes are TRBV30 and TRBJ2-1; the D gene is possibly TRBD2 (6 bases). CDR3 length: 14 residues. Germline CDR1 is GTSNPN and CDR2 is SVGIG (reference sequence). Trimming took off 0 bases at V and 3 bases at J, with 9 bases between the two ends. The CDR3 nucleotides read TGTGCCTGGAGTGTCGCGGGACTCTACAATGAGCAGTTCTTC. Its protein is CAWSVAGLYNEQFF. The variable domain in full, with the rest retrieved from reference TRBV30 and TRBJ2-1, is SQTIHQWPATLVQPVGSPLSLECTVEGTSNPNLYWYRQAAGRGLQLLFYSVGIGQISSEVPQNLSASRPQDRQFILSSKKLLLSDSGFYLCAWSVAGLYNEQFFGPGTRLTVL.

This clonotype was recorded at least ten times. The chain employs TRBV6-2 or TRBV6-3 and TRBJ2-1; a possible D gene is TRBD1 (6 bases). The germline gives CDR1 MNHEY, CDR2 SVGEGT. The CDR3 totals 16 residues. V was trimmed by 5 bases and J by 7 bases, leaving 21 bases between them. CDR3: CASSEGLAGAVNEQFF. The CDR3 nucleotides are TGTGCCAGCAGTGAAGGGTTGGCAGGGGCGGTAAATGAGCAGTTCTTC.

This clonotype was detected a few times. V and J are TRBV9 and TRBJ2-5; D gene ambiguous. The CDR3 is 13 amino acids. Trimming cost V 0 bases and J 1 base, with 4 bases left between them. Germline CDR1 reads SGDLS; CDR2 reads YYNGEE. CDR3 residues: CASSVAPQETQYF. CDR3 in DNA: TGTGCCAGCAGCGTAGCCCCCCAAGAGACCCAGTACTTC.

This clonotype was detected ten times or more. The CDR3 nucleotides read TGTGCCAGCAGCATCTATAATTCACCCCTCCACTTT. It yields the protein CASSIYNSPLHF. This rearrangement joins TRBV12-3 or TRBV12-4 to TRBJ1-6, with no clear D. The V gene lost 6 bases and the J gene lost 3 bases, with 3 bases spanning the gap. This CDR3 is built from 12 residues.

This clonotype was seen repeatedly, ten times or more. This rearrangement joins TRBV4-1 to TRBJ1-1; D gene unclear. In germline, CDR1 is MGHRA, CDR2 YSYEKL. This CDR3 is built from 15 residues. The ends were cut back, 3 bases at V and 6 bases at J, with 17 bases in the middle. The CDR3 region is CASSQGILQWPEAFF. In nucleotides, the CDR3 is TGCGCCAGCAGCCAGGGGATCCTTCAATGGCCTGAAGCTTTCTTT.

The CDR3 loop is CASSYSGGYEQFF. The CDR3 nucleotides are TGTGCCAGCAGTTACTCGGGCGGCTATGAGCAGTTCTTC. The chain has TRBV6-2 or TRBV6-3 and TRBJ2-1, with D unclear. With 0 bases removed from V and 8 bases from J, the gap between germline ends came to 8 bases. The CDR3 extends over 13 amino acids. Germline CDR1 and CDR2: MNHEY and SVGEGT.

This clonotype was seen many times. The chain couples TRBV10-3 to TRBJ2-5; a weak D match, TRBD2 (6 bases). V was shortened by 5 bases and J by 7 bases, with 23 bases between the two germline ends. The germline V gene has CDR1 ENHRY and CDR2 SYGVKD. The CDR3 sequence is 16 residues long. The CDR3 coding sequence is TGTGCCATCAGTCCCGGACGGACTACGCTAAGCAGGACCCAGTACTTC. Protein: CAISPGRTTLSRTQYF.

This clonotype was observed a handful of times. This rearrangement joins TRBV20-1 to TRBJ2-1; the match to TRBD2 covers 11 bases. The V segment lost 6 bases and the J segment 0 bases; nucleotides outside the gene matches: 10. Germline assignment: CDR1 DFQATT and CDR2 SNEGSKA (reference sequence). The CDR3 spans 17 residues. CDR3 sequence (DNA): TGCAGTGCCGCTCCCCTAACTAGCGGGGGCTCCTACAATGAGCAGTTCTTC. This encodes CSAAPLTSGGSYNEQFF.

This clonotype was observed a handful of times. The chain has TRBV20-1 and TRBJ2-7; D perhaps matches TRBD2 (7 bases). This CDR3 spans 15 amino acids. The ends were cut back, 2 bases at V and 3 bases at J, with 17 bases in the middle. The germline CDR1 and CDR2 sequences are DFQATT and SNEGSKA (reference sequence). CDR3 nucleotides: TGCAGTGCTAGAACGACCAAGGGGGGGGGCTACGAGCAGTACTTC. Protein product: CSARTTKGGGYEQYF.

This clonotype was observed many times. The chain uses TRBV5-1 and TRBJ1-1; no reliable D call. Germline values: CDR1 SGHRS, CDR2 YFSETQ. This CDR3 spans 15 amino acids. Trimming shortened V by 1 base and J by 3 bases, and 13 bases separated the two germline ends. CDR3 in DNA: TGCGCCAGCAGCTTGAAACCTAATAGGGACACTGAAGCTTTCTTT. Amino acids: CASSLKPNRDTEAFF.

This clonotype was seen repeatedly, ten times or more. The junction and the germline gene differ at one end; a read error may be behind it. CDR3 region: CASSLGGLNTDTQYF. The CDR3 coding sequence is TGTGCCAGCAGCTTGGGGGGACTGAACACAGATACGCAGTATTTT. The chain carries TRBV5-1 and TRBJ2-3, with TRBD2 as a possible D gene (6 bases). The CDR3 totals 15 residues. Germline lookup yields CDR1 SGHRS and CDR2 YFSETQ.

The DNA of the CDR3 is TGTGCCAGCAGTGATCGGTGGGCTGGGAAGGAGGGCAATCAGCCCCAGCATTTT. Its protein is CASSDRWAGKEGNQPQHF. The chain carries TRBV25-1 and TRBJ1-5; D unresolved. Trimming took 3 bases from V and 2 from J, leaving 20 bases between them. The CDR3 totals 18 residues. CDR1 and CDR2 from the germline V gene are MGHDK and SYGVNS.

The genes are TRBV5-1 and TRBJ2-5; tentative D call: TRBD1 (6 bases). V gave up 0 bases and J gave up 2 bases, with 14 bases separating them. The CDR3 length is 16 residues. The germline gives CDR1 SGHRS, CDR2 YFSETQ. CDR3 in DNA: TGCGCCAGCAGCTTGGCAGGGGTACATGGGCAAGAGACCCAGTACTTC. This translates into CASSLAGVHGQETQYF.

The chain links TRBV19 to TRBJ1-1, with D possibly matching TRBD1 (5 bases). This CDR3 has 15 amino acids. Germline V gives CDR1 LNHDA, CDR2 SQIVND (reference sequence). V was shortened by 5 bases and J by 4 bases, with 17 bases between the two germline ends. The DNA for the CDR3 is TGTGCCAGTAGTGACTCACCCGGGGGGAGCACTGAAGCTTTCTTT. Its protein product is CASSDSPGGSTEAFF.